The 24 T cell receptor beta chains in this list originate from one sample, sequenced in a study of vaccination effects on CD4 cells after COVID-19. Some clones are missing from TCRdb's copy, which holds only in-frame ones; the method was immunoSEQ multiplex PCR. The sample consists of roughly 59,000 clones, just under 80% of them appearing once. ViraFEST used viral peptide pools to expand antigen-specific CD4+ T cells before sequencing. Having been cultured for ten to eleven days, the cells underwent CD4+ T cell isolation. Each participant was administered two doses of either the BNT162b2 or the mRNA-1273 vaccine. Their cognate antigens are unknown. This specimen consisted of CD4+ T cells from PBMCs cultured with HCoV-OC43 spike peptides, obtained after COVID-19 vaccination. Subset specified: HCoV-OC43 spike overlapping peptide pool stimulation. The source is a human donor who received a COVID-19 vaccine.

This chain links TRBV4-1 with TRBJ2-3; no clear D. Germline assignment: CDR1 MGHRA and CDR2 YSYEKL. The CDR3 runs 16 residues. V lost 0 bases, J lost 2 bases, and 12 bases lay in between. The chain's CDR3 is CASSQEWPIYTDTQYF. CDR3 DNA: TGCGCCAGCAGCCAAGAATGGCCGATCTACACAGATACGCAGTATTTT.

The chain has TRBV2 and TRBJ2-7; no reliable D call. The germline V gene encodes CDR1 SNHLY and CDR2 FYNNEI. Trimming shortened V by 2 bases and J by 3 bases, and 14 bases separated the two germline ends. CDR3 length: 15 amino acids. CDR3 in DNA: TGTGCCAGCAGTGAAACCCCGAATTGGGACTACGAGCAGTACGTC. This encodes CASSETPNWDYEQYV.

The chain recombines TRBV19 with TRBJ2-7; D remains unclear. Germline-derived CDR1 and CDR2 are LNHDA and SQIVND (reference sequence). With 8 bases removed from V and 5 bases from J, the gap between germline ends came to 16 bases. The CDR3 is 13 amino acids. CDR3 in DNA: TGTGCCAGTCGAACCTTCTGGCCCCACGAGCAGTACGTC. Translated, it gives CASRTFWPHEQYV.

The chain carries TRBV6-5 and TRBJ2-5; 10 bases are shared with TRBD1. Per the germline V gene, CDR1 is MNHEY and CDR2 is SVGAGI. V lost 0 bases and J lost 5; bases outside the gene matches: 3. The CDR3 covers 15 residues. In DNA form, the CDR3 reads TGTGCCAGCAGTTACTCGACAGGGGGCTGGGAGACCCAGTACTTC. The encoded protein is CASSYSTGGWETQYF.

V usage is TRBV5-1 and J usage is TRBJ2-5, with 8 bases lining up with TRBD1. Germline V gene sequence: CDR1 SGHRS, CDR2 YFSETQ. The length of the CDR3 is 15 residues. The trim removed 4 bases at V and 5 bases at J, leaving 10 bases unmatched. The CDR3 protein is CASSPHGQGRETQYF. CDR3 nucleotide sequence: TGCGCCAGCAGCCCCCATGGACAGGGTCGGGAGACCCAGTACTTC.

The chain has TRBV7-2 and TRBJ2-7; TRBD1 might be the D (6 bases). The CDR3 sequence is 12 residues long. V gave up 5 bases and J gave up 6 bases, with 11 bases separating them. The germline V gene has CDR1 SGHTA and CDR2 FQGNSA. The CDR3 loop is CASSMDSPEQYV. The CDR3, as DNA: TGTGCCAGCAGCATGGACAGCCCCGAGCAGTACGTC.

The V call is TRBV6-2 or TRBV6-3, the J call TRBJ2-3; D might be TRBD2 (6 bases). The CDR3 runs 17 residues. The germline V gene has CDR1 MNHEY and CDR2 SVGEGT. Trimming took off 4 bases at V and 4 bases at J, with 21 bases between the two ends. This CDR3 reads CASSWGSGLAASDTQYF. CDR3 DNA sequence: TGTGCCAGCAGTTGGGGGAGCGGGCTAGCTGCGTCAGATACGCAGTATTTT.

In its sample, this clone was seen a few times. This chain uses TRBV6-6 with TRBJ1-5, with D perhaps TRBD1 (5 bases). Trimming took off 2 bases at V and 2 bases at J, with 13 bases between the two ends. This CDR3 comprises 16 residues. Germline V gene data show CDR1 as MNHNY and CDR2 as SVGAGI (reference sequence). For the CDR3, the DNA is TGTGCCAGCAGTTACCGTTCATTGGGGCGCAATCAGCCCCAGCATTTT. Translated, it gives CASSYRSLGRNQPQHF.

The gene calls are TRBV6-6 and TRBJ1-1; D possibly corresponds to TRBD1 (5 bases). The CDR3 runs 11 residues. From germline, CDR1 is MNHNY and CDR2 SVGAGI (reference sequence). V was pared by 11 bases and J by 9 bases, with 16 bases between. CDR3 sequence (DNA): TGTGCCGGTGGGGCCGACAGTAAAGCTTTCTTT. Translation: CAGGADSKAFF.

The V gene is TRBV7-8, the J gene TRBJ1-6; 8 bases line up with TRBD1. Trimming at V came to 5 bases and at J to 4 bases, leaving 10 bases not matched to a gene. CDR1 SGHVS and CDR2 FQNEAQ come from the germline V gene. The CDR3 has 17 residues. CDR3 in amino acids: CASSPDRDRRYNSPLHF. The DNA of the CDR3 is TGTGCCAGCAGCCCCGACCGGGACAGGCGATATAATTCACCCCTCCACTTT.

V gene TRBV2 combines with J gene TRBJ2-5; possibly TRBD2 for D (5 bases). The germline gives CDR1 SNHLY, CDR2 FYNNEI. This CDR3 is built from 13 residues. Trimming took 11 bases from V and 4 from J, leaving 17 bases between them. Written as DNA, the CDR3 is TGTGCCGTTGGCGGGCCGTCGGGAGAGACCCAGTACTTC. Amino acid sequence: CAVGGPSGETQYF. The full variable domain, with the rest looked up from reference TRBV2 and TRBJ2-5, is EPEVTQTPSHQVTQMGQEVILRCVPISNHLYFYWYRQILGQKVEFLVSFYNNEISEKSEIFDDQFSVERPDGSNFTLKIRSTKLEDSAMYFCAVGGPSGETQYFGPGTRLLVL.

This chain connects TRBV19 to TRBJ1-1; a weak D match, TRBD1 (5 bases). Germline V gene lookup returns CDR1 LNHDA and CDR2 SQIVND (reference sequence). V lost 3 bases and J lost 0, with 8 bases in between. The CDR3 covers 14 residues. The CDR3 protein is CASSMRGLNTEAFF. CDR3 nucleotides: TGTGCCAGTAGTATGAGGGGCCTGAACACTGAAGCTTTCTTT.

This clone was detected a few times. The chain combines TRBV18 with TRBJ1-3, with D hard to call. CDR1 KGHSH and CDR2 LQKENI come from the germline V gene. The CDR3 totals 14 residues. Trimming removed 4 bases from V and 0 bases from J, with 7 bases in between. CDR3 amino acids: CASSQQSSGNTIYF. CDR3 coding DNA: TGTGCCAGCTCACAACAGAGCTCTGGAAACACCATATATTTT.

This clone has just one count. This chain uses TRBV10-2 with TRBJ1-1; weak D call: TRBD1 (5 bases). In germline, CDR1 is WSHSY, CDR2 SAAADI. The CDR3 totals 11 residues. Trimming shortened V by 8 bases and J by 5 bases, and 9 bases separated the two germline ends. The CDR3 nucleotides are TGCGCCAGCGCCCGGGGGACTGAAGCTTTCTTT. It yields the protein CASARGTEAFF.

Only one count was recorded for this clone. The V gene is TRBV28, the J gene TRBJ1-2; a possible D gene is TRBD1 (6 bases). The CDR3 loop spans 16 amino acids. From germline, CDR1 is MDHEN and CDR2 SYDVKM. The ends were cut back, 5 bases at V and 3 bases at J, with 19 bases in the middle. The CDR3 loop is CASSTQGKGNHYGYTF. The CDR3 nucleotides are TGTGCCAGCAGTACTCAGGGGAAGGGAAACCACTATGGCTACACCTTC.

This chain uses TRBV9 with TRBJ2-3; no firm D call. V gave up 4 bases and J gave up 0 bases, with 18 bases separating them. The CDR3 is 17 residues long. Germline values: CDR1 SGDLS, CDR2 YYNGEE. CDR3 sequence: CASSSHKRKLSTDTQYF. In nucleotides, the CDR3 is TGTGCCAGCAGCTCCCACAAAAGGAAATTAAGCACAGATACGCAGTATTTT.

The V and J genes are TRBV9 and TRBJ1-2, with 8 bases aligning to TRBD1. The germline gives CDR1 SGDLS, CDR2 YYNGEE. The J segment lost 2 bases and the V segment lost 3 bases, leaving 6 bases of the junction unmatched. The CDR3 length is 15 residues. For the CDR3, the DNA is TGTGCCAGCAGCGCACGACAGGGGACGAACTATGGCTACACCTTC. Translation: CASSARQGTNYGYTF.

V usage is TRBV5-1 and J usage is TRBJ2-7, with TRBD1 matching over 7 bases. The CDR3 totals 13 residues. The trim removed 0 bases at V and 6 bases at J, leaving 3 bases unmatched. Germline CDR1 and CDR2: SGHRS and YFSETQ. CDR3 protein: CASSLGQGSEQYV. The CDR3 DNA sequence: TGCGCCAGCAGCTTGGGACAGGGTAGCGAGCAGTACGTC.

The CDR3 DNA follows: TGTGCCAGCAGCACCTTTTACTCCGGGACAGGGGGCCTGAGAACCACTGAAGCTTTCTTT. Its translation is CASSTFYSGTGGLRTTEAFF. This rearrangement joins TRBV21-1 to TRBJ1-1; whether TRBD1, the table's D call, matches the DNA was not checked. TRBV21-1 is a documented pseudogene. CDR3 length equals 20 residues.

This clone was detected a few times. The genes are TRBV6-5 and TRBJ1-1, with TRBD1 as a possible D gene (5 bases). The CDR3 has 14 residues. Germline CDR1 reads MNHEY; CDR2 reads SVGAGI. V gave up 6 bases and J gave up 4 bases, with 15 bases separating them. CDR3 DNA sequence: TGTGCCAGCAGCCCCGCCTCAGGGAGCACTGAAGCTTTCTTT. Translating it yields CASSPASGSTEAFF.

The chain uses TRBV29-1 and TRBJ2-5; no firm D call. V was trimmed by 7 bases and J by 3 bases, leaving 12 bases between them. In germline, CDR1 is SQVTM, CDR2 ANQGSEA. This CDR3 is 12 amino acids long. The CDR3 DNA reads as TGCAGCGGAGGACGGGCAGAAGAGACCCAGTACTTC. The encoded protein is CSGGRAEETQYF.

In its sample, this clone was seen a few times. The gene calls are TRBV6-2 or TRBV6-3 and TRBJ1-2; D perhaps matches TRBD1 (5 bases). Looked up from germline, CDR1 is MNHEY and CDR2 is SVGEGT. The CDR3 spans 13 residues. V dropped 0 bases and J dropped 4 bases, with 6 bases sitting between them. DNA of the CDR3: TGTGCCAGCAGTTACTCCGGGGGCTATGGCTACACCTTC. This encodes CASSYSGGYGYTF.

This chain uses TRBV10-3 with TRBJ2-3; TRBD2 aligns across 9 bases. Germline V lookup: CDR1 ENHRY, CDR2 SYGVKD. V lost 6 bases, J lost 3 bases, and 4 bases stayed unmatched. The CDR3 runs 14 residues. Here the CDR3 DNA reads TGTGCCATCAGGTCGGCGGGGGGGACAGATACGCAGTATTTT. This sequence encodes CAIRSAGGTDTQYF.

The V gene is TRBV5-8, the J gene TRBJ2-7; D is uncertain. V lost 0 bases and J 3 bases, leaving 10 bases between the germline ends. Germline CDR1 and CDR2: SGHTS and YDEGEE. CDR3 length: 14 amino acids. Here the CDR3 DNA reads TGTGCCAGCAGCTTGGTCAGGACGAGCTACGAGCAGTACGTC. Translation gives CASSLVRTSYEQYV.